The rows below give T cell receptor beta chains drawn from one sample of a study of shared clonotypes between healthy human individuals. The protocol was immunoSEQ multiplex PCR, while the TCRdb copy is restricted to in-frame clones and leaves out a portion. Here the sample spans about 330,000 clones, approximately 79% being singletons. The sequencing input was memory CD4+ T cells sorted from blood. These receptors were obtained from a man aged 30 to 45 in good health. The CDR3 runs from the conserved cysteine through the conserved F or W. A D gene is named only where the DNA matches it firmly. A clone size is listed for some rows: how often the clone was seen (once, few, many), or a class if it is expanded.

>-|TRBV5-4|TRBJ1-2|-
TGTGCCAGCAGCGGGCCCGGGGGCGTCGATGGCTACACCTTC
CASSGPGGVDGYTF
>-|TRBV5-6|TRBJ2-1|TRBD2
TGTGCCAGCAGCCGACTAGCGGAAAGGGGGTTTGATGAGCAGTTCTTC
CASSRLAERGFDEQFF
>-|TRBV18|TRBJ1-3|-
TGTGCCAGCTCACCCGGTCGGGGAAACTCTGGAAACACCATATATTTT
CASSPGRGNSGNTIYF
>few|TRBV7-9|TRBJ2-1|TRBD1
TGTGCCAGCAGCTTATCCGGACAGGGGCGACCCTACAATGAGCAGTTCTTC
CASSLSGQGRPYNEQFF
>-|TRBV10-1|TRBJ2-3|-
TGCGCCAGCAGTCAGCGGGCAGATACGCAGTATTTT
CASSQRADTQYF
>-|TRBV2|TRBJ2-5|-
TGTGCCAGCAGTGTATCAGTCTCCCAAGAGACCCAGTACTTC
CASSVSVSQETQYF
>-|TRBV5-4|TRBJ2-3|TRBD1
TGTGCCAGCAGCTGGACAGGGGGCACAGATACGCAGTATTTT
CASSWTGGTDTQYF
>-|TRBV7-8|TRBJ1-2|TRBD1
TGTGCCAGCAGCTTAGAAACAGGGGGCTCGTATGGCTACACCTTC
CASSLETGGSYGYTF
>-|TRBV2|TRBJ1-6|-
TGTGCCAGCAGTGAACTGGAGGTTAATTCACCCCTCCACTTT
CASSELEVNSPLHF
>-|TRBV21-1|TRBJ1-5|-
TGTGCCAGCCCCCGGATTCAGGAGGCCTGGCCCCAGCATTTT
CASPRIQEAWPQHF
>-|TRBV18|TRBJ1-5|TRBD1
TGTGCCAGCTCACTAGATTCCGGACAGGGGGCTCAGCCCCAGCATTTT
CASSLDSGQGAQPQHF
>-|TRBV2|TRBJ2-7|-
TGTGCCAGCAAGGACAGTGACTACGAGCAGTACTTC
CASKDSDYEQYF
>-|TRBV30|TRBJ1-5|-
TGTGCCTGGACCCTATCAGGGTTCAATCAGCCCCAGCATTTT
CAWTLSGFNQPQHF
>few|TRBV19|TRBJ1-2|-
TGTGCCAGTAGTCGCGAAACGGGAAAGTATGGCTACACCTTC
CASSRETGKYGYTF
>-|TRBV7-2|TRBJ1-2|-
TGTGCCAGTATGCCGCAGGGACCCTATGGCTACACCTTC
CASMPQGPYGYTF
>-|TRBV29-1|TRBJ2-7|TRBD1
TGCAGCGCCCGACAGGGGGAGATCTACGAGCAGTACTTC
CSARQGEIYEQYF
>once|TRBV28|TRBJ1-3|-
TGTGCCAGCAGTTGGGACGTTGGCACTGGAAACACCATATATTTT
CASSWDVGTGNTIYF
>-|TRBV25-1|TRBJ1-4|-
TGTGCCAGCACCTATGGGGGGCCGGAAAAACTGTTTTTT
CASTYGGPEKLFF
>-|TRBV9|TRBJ1-1|-
TGTGCCAGCAGCGCAACCCCCACTTTGAACACTGAAGCTTTCTTT
CASSATPTLNTEAFF
>-|TRBV5-1|TRBJ2-7|TRBD2
TGCGCCAGCAGCTTGGGGACTAGCGGGAAGGATCCCTACGAGCAGTACTTC
CASSLGTSGKDPYEQYF
>-|TRBV5-1|TRBJ2-3|TRBD1
TGCGCCAGCAGCCCTCTAAACAGGGGGCAGGGAGATACGCAGTATTTT
CASSPLNRGQGDTQYF
>-|TRBV10-3|TRBJ2-1|TRBD2
TGTGCCATCAGGGGGGGGGAGACGGTACGGAATGAGCAGTTCTTC
CAIRGGETVRNEQFF
>-|TRBV7-9|TRBJ2-1|TRBD2
TGTGCCAGCAGCTTAGATCGGTCGAGCGGGGTTTACAATGAGCAGTTCTTC
CASSLDRSSGVYNEQFF
>-|TRBV5-4|TRBJ2-7|TRBD2
TGTGCCAGCAGCCCGACTAGCGGGACGGTGTACGAGCAGTACTTC
CASSPTSGTVYEQYF
>once|TRBV7-9|TRBJ2-7|-
TGTGCCAGCAGCTTAGGTGTGTTGGGACCGCGAGTCTACGAGCAGTACTTC
CASSLGVLGPRVYEQYF
>many|TRBV11-2|TRBJ2-7|-
TGTGCCAGCAGCCTAAACCGGGACATTAAGGTGACGCAGTACTTC
CASSLNRDIKVTQYF
>-|TRBV23-1|TRBJ2-1|TRBD2
TGCGCCAGCTGCGGACTAGCGGGAGTACGATACAACAATGAGCAGTTCTTC
CASCGLAGVRYNNEQFF
>-|TRBV14|TRBJ2-3|-
TGTGCCAGCAGCCAAGATGGACCCAGTATGCAGTATTTT
CASSQDGPSMQYF
>-|TRBV19|TRBJ1-1|-
TGTGCCAGTAGTATTGGGTGGAACACTGAAGCTTTCTTT
CASSIGWNTEAFF
>-|TRBV19|TRBJ1-1|-
TGTGCCAGTAGTATTGTGCTACCTGTGGGTGAAGCTTTCTTT
CASSIVLPVGEAFF
>-|TRBV19|TRBJ2-7|TRBD1
TGTGCCAGTAGCGGAGTGGGACAGGGCACCGAGCAGTACTTC
CASSGVGQGTEQYF
>-|TRBV4-1|TRBJ2-3|-
TGCGCCAGCAGCCAAGTAGATATGGGGTTTACAGATACGCAGTATTTT
CASSQVDMGFTDTQYF
>-|TRBV19|TRBJ1-5|TRBD1
TGTGCCAGTAGTACCGGACAGGGGGGGAGCAATCAGCCCCAGCATTTT
CASSTGQGGSNQPQHF
>-|TRBV5-1|TRBJ1-4|TRBD1
TGCGCCAGCAGATCATGGGGGACAGTTAATGAAAAACTGTTTTTT
CASRSWGTVNEKLFF
>-|TRBV19|TRBJ1-1|-
TGTGCCAGTAGTCCCGGTTTCAGGGGCATGAACACTGAAGCTTTCTTT
CASSPGFRGMNTEAFF
>few|TRBV5-4|TRBJ2-5|-
TGTGCCAGCAGCTTGAAGATTGGGGGCCCGGAGACCCAGTACTTC
CASSLKIGGPETQYF
>-|TRBV18|TRBJ1-5|-
TGTGCCAGCTCACTGGGCAGCGATAGCAATCAGCCCCAGCATTTT
CASSLGSDSNQPQHF
>-|TRBV5-1|TRBJ2-7|-
TGCGCCAGCAGCTCTCGCCAACAGCTCGCCTACGAGCAGTACTTC
CASSSRQQLAYEQYF
>-|TRBV13|TRBJ1-2|-
TGTGCCAGCAGCTTATCCGTTAAGGGGGGCGGCTACACCTTC
CASSLSVKGGGYTF
>many|TRBV18|TRBJ2-4|-
TGTGCCAGCTCACCCTCAGCGACAGAAAACATTCAGTACTTC
CASSPSATENIQYF
>few|TRBV11-2|TRBJ1-2|-
TGTGCCAGCAGCTTAGATGACCCGCGGGGCTACACCTTC
CASSLDDPRGYTF
>-|TRBV19|TRBJ2-3|TRBD2
TGTGCCAGTAGAATAACCGGGACTAAGGATACGCAGTATTTT
CASRITGTKDTQYF
>once|TRBV18|TRBJ1-4|-
TGTGCCAGCTCTCCGACAGTAGCTAATGAAAAACTGTTTTTT
CASSPTVANEKLFF
>-|TRBV5-4|TRBJ2-2|TRBD2
TGTGCCAGCAGCCCAGGACTAGCGGGAACGAGCGGGGAGCTGTTTTTT
CASSPGLAGTSGELFF
>-|TRBV5-4|TRBJ1-3|-
TGTGCCAGCAGCCCTGGTGGTGGAAACACCATATATTTT
CASSPGGGNTIYF
>-|TRBV7-2|TRBJ2-7|-
TGTGCCAGCAGCTTAAGGGGGATTACCTACGAGCAGTACTTC
CASSLRGITYEQYF
>-|TRBV7-6|TRBJ1-1|-
TGTGCCAGCAGCTCCAGCAGGGACACTGAAGCTTTCTTT
CASSSSRDTEAFF
>-|TRBV19|TRBJ2-7|-
TGTGCCAGTACCAGGGGGGATGGCCCCTACGAGCAGTACTTC
CASTRGDGPYEQYF
>once|TRBV19|TRBJ2-1|TRBD2
TGTGCCAGTAGTGACCGGGACTACGACAATGAGCAGTTCTTC
CASSDRDYDNEQFF
>-|TRBV7-9|TRBJ2-7|-
TGTGCCAGCAGCTTAGGTTTCCAGGGTTCCTCCTACGAGCAGTACTTC
CASSLGFQGSSYEQYF